The 18 T cell receptor beta chains below all came from one sample that was sequenced in a study of blood T cell repertoires in COVID-19. Assay used: immunoSEQ multiplex PCR; TCRdb lists only in-frame clones, some missing. Found here are approximately 280,000 clones, approximately 85% of them singletons; the top ten hold 11%. Source material: peripheral blood. These receptors were taken from a woman in her 70s with acute or convalescent COVID-19.

The chain couples TRBV5-1 to TRBJ1-1; D may be TRBD1 (5 bases). Trimming removed 5 bases at V and 3 bases at J, with 11 bases between. The length of the CDR3 is 13 residues. In germline, CDR1 is SGHRS, CDR2 YFSETQ. CDR3 protein: CASRKWGDTEAFF. CDR3 bases: TGCGCCAGCAGAAAGTGGGGGGACACTGAAGCTTTCTTT.

This clone came up once. The chain couples TRBV23-1 to TRBJ1-2, with D tentatively TRBD1 (5 bases). TRBV23-1 is placed among ORFs of uncertain function. Trimming left V 2 bases short and J 4 bases short, with 11 bases between. This CDR3 comprises 14 residues. The DNA for the CDR3 is TGCGCCAGCAGTCAAGGGTGGGGCCTCTATGGCTACACCTTC. Translation gives CASSQGWGLYGYTF.

As concerns this clone: Other nucleotide sequences from this sample produce the same CDR3. The J gene is TRBJ2-3, the V gene TRBV7-3; D is unclear. The CDR3 runs 13 residues. V was clipped by 2 bases and J by 2 bases, with 5 bases between them. Germline V lookup: CDR1 SGHTA, CDR2 FQGTGA. The CDR3 sequence is CASSLSSTDTQYF. CDR3 in DNA: TGTGCCAGCAGCTTATCGTCCACAGATACGCAGTATTTT.

The chain links TRBV7-8 to TRBJ2-7; no definite D call. The germline CDR1 and CDR2 sequences are SGHVS and FQNEAQ. V was cut by 6 bases and J by 0 bases, with 15 bases left in between. This CDR3 is built from 15 residues. DNA for the CDR3: TGTGCCAGCAGTTACGGTACGTGGAGCTCCTACGAGCAGTACTTC. It encodes CASSYGTWSSYEQYF. Supplemented by reference TRBV7-8 and TRBJ2-7, the full variable domain reads GAGVSQSPRYKVAKRGQDVALRCDPISGHVSLFWYQQALGQGPEFLTYFQNEAQLDKSGLPSDRFFAERPEGSVSTLKIQRTQQEDSAVYLCASSYGTWSSYEQYFGPGTRLTVT.

The CDR3 loop is CASSHDGGEQPQHF. The CDR3 DNA reads TGTGCCAGCTCCCACGATGGAGGGGAACAGCCCCAGCATTTT. The rearrangement joins TRBV18 to TRBJ1-5; TRBD1 is a possible D gene (5 bases). This CDR3 spans 14 amino acids. The V gene's germline CDR1 is KGHSH and CDR2 LQKENI. The V and J ends lost 6 bases and 7 bases respectively, with 16 bases between them.

This clone was found a few times. The chain joins TRBV3-1 (or the pseudogene TRBV3-2) to TRBJ2-2, with 8 nucleotides matching TRBD2. Germline V gene lookup returns CDR1 LGHDT and CDR2 YNNKEL (reference sequence). CDR3 length equals 15 residues. The J segment lost 4 bases and the V segment lost 4 bases, leaving 5 bases of the junction unmatched. The CDR3 is CASSLSGGGTGELFF. For the CDR3, the DNA is TGTGCCAGCAGCCTCTCGGGGGGGGGCACCGGGGAGCTGTTTTTT.

The V and J genes are TRBV6-4 and TRBJ1-1, with a tentative D call TRBD1 (5 bases). Trimming pared 2 bases from V and 5 bases from J, leaving 15 bases between. This CDR3 contains 15 residues. Germline CDR1 and CDR2: MRHNA and SNTAGT. The CDR3 nucleotides are TGTGCCAGCAGTGACCTACCCGGACAAAGAACTGAAGCTTTCTTT. It encodes CASSDLPGQRTEAFF.

Notes on this clone: The same CDR3 also results from other DNA sequences found in this sample. The chain is built from TRBV3-1 (or the pseudogene TRBV3-2) and TRBJ1-4; unclear D gene. Germline V gene lookup returns CDR1 LGHDT and CDR2 YNNKEL (reference sequence). Trimming took off 1 base at V and 4 bases at J, with 4 bases between the two ends. The CDR3 has 13 amino acids. The CDR3 loop reads CASSQGLNEKLFF. DNA of the CDR3: TGTGCCAGCAGCCAAGGGCTTAATGAAAAACTGTTTTTT.

The V gene is TRBV12-5, the J gene TRBJ2-2, with TRBD1 matching over 8 bases. This CDR3 has 16 amino acids. Germline CDR1 and CDR2: LGHNT and FRNRAP. With 2 bases clipped from V and 5 bases from J, the junction kept 7 bases outside the gene matches. The CDR3 reads CASGLPTGGWTGELFF. The CDR3 nucleotides are TGTGCTAGTGGTTTGCCAACAGGGGGATGGACCGGGGAGCTGTTTTTT.

This clone has just one count. The chain couples TRBV2 to TRBJ1-2; 8 bases fit TRBD1. With V trimmed by 5 bases and J by 4 bases, 6 bases remained unmatched. The V gene's germline CDR1 is SNHLY and CDR2 FYNNEI. This CDR3 contains 14 residues. The DNA of the CDR3 is TGTGCCAGCAGTCTAGGACAGGGCCCCTATGGCTACACCTTC. Its translation: CASSLGQGPYGYTF.

The J gene is TRBJ1-1, the V gene TRBV5-6; no firm D call. V lost 5 bases to trimming and J lost 0 bases, with 14 bases between them. Germline V gene data show CDR1 as SGHDT and CDR2 as YYEEEE. There are 15 residues in the CDR3. CDR3 nucleotide sequence: TGTGCCAGCAGGGCAAGAGGTCCTGTGAACACTGAAGCTTTCTTT. Translating it yields CASRARGPVNTEAFF.

The chain carries TRBV5-1 and TRBJ1-1, with TRBD1 as a possible D gene (5 bases). Looked up from germline, CDR1 is SGHRS and CDR2 is YFSETQ. The CDR3 has 14 amino acids. Trimming stripped 1 base from V and 0 bases from J, with 7 bases between. The CDR3 reads CASSLYRMNTEAFF. DNA for the CDR3: TGCGCCAGCAGCTTGTACAGGATGAACACTGAAGCTTTCTTT. Using reference TRBV5-1 and TRBJ1-1 for the parts outside the CDR3, the full variable domain is KAGVTQTPRYLIKTRGQQVTLSCSPISGHRSVSWYQQTPGQGLQFLFEYFSETQRNKGNFPGRFSGRQFSNSRSEMNVSTLELGDSALYLCASSLYRMNTEAFFGQGTRLTVV.

This clone was counted once. The genes are TRBV5-5 and TRBJ2-3, with 9 bases that match TRBD2. The germline gives CDR1 SGHKS, CDR2 YYEKEE (reference sequence). The V segment lost 1 base and the J segment 1 base; nucleotides outside the gene matches: 4. The CDR3 extends over 16 amino acids. CDR3 protein: CASSLMAGGGTDTQYF. The CDR3 DNA reads as TGTGCCAGCAGCTTGATGGCGGGGGGGGGCACAGATACGCAGTATTTT.

The chain couples TRBV12-5 to TRBJ2-2; TRBD2 might be the D (7 bases). Germline V gives CDR1 LGHNT, CDR2 FRNRAP. With 6 bases removed from V and 4 bases from J, the gap between germline ends came to 15 bases. The CDR3 is 15 residues long. The CDR3 DNA is TGTGCTAGTGGAAATCCGGGGGGCATCACCGGGGAGCTGTTTTTT. Translating it yields CASGNPGGITGELFF.

This chain joins TRBV6-5 and TRBJ2-5, with a possible D match to TRBD1 (6 bases). The germline V and J ends were trimmed by 6 bases and 5 bases, with 16 bases remaining between them. Germline assignment: CDR1 MNHEY and CDR2 SVGAGI. This CDR3 contains 14 residues. CDR3 in amino acids: CASRDPGDWETQYF. As DNA, the CDR3 is TGTGCCAGCAGGGATCCAGGGGATTGGGAGACCCAGTACTTC.

The V call is TRBV7-2, the J call TRBJ1-5, with D possibly being TRBD1 (6 bases). Trimming left V 1 base short and J 5 bases short, with 9 bases between. Germline CDR1 and CDR2: SGHTA and FQGNSA. The CDR3 consists of 14 residues. DNA for the CDR3: TGTGCCAGCAGCTTAGATGGGGGCGATCAGCCCCAGCATTTT. As protein: CASSLDGGDQPQHF.

The chain couples TRBV2 to TRBJ2-7; possibly TRBD1 for D (6 bases). The germline V gene encodes CDR1 SNHLY and CDR2 FYNNEI. The CDR3 spans 14 residues. The V gene lost 6 bases and the J gene lost 6 bases, with 18 bases spanning the gap. DNA for the CDR3: TGTGCCAGCAGGTCCGGGACACATGGGAGCGAGCAGTACTTC. This codes for CASRSGTHGSEQYF.

The chain recombines TRBV23-1 with TRBJ1-3; D gene unclear. TRBV23-1 is classed as an ORF, of uncertain function. V was pared by 6 bases and J by 2 bases, with 29 bases between. The CDR3 sequence is 20 residues long. CDR3 amino acids: CASSALEKLQREGPGNTIYF. DNA of the CDR3: TGCGCCAGCAGCGCTTTAGAGAAATTACAACGGGAGGGTCCTGGAAACACCATATATTTT.